The 30 T cell receptor beta chains below come from one sample, sequenced in a study of T-cell reconstitution after alpha-beta-depleted transplantation in children. Using unique molecular identifiers, the investigators prepared the TCRbeta library. Via MiXCR, TCRdb re-called the PCR reads, giving one row per CDR3 protein. The table lists more than 450,000 distinct CDR3 sequences, around 16% of them singletons. The input for sequencing was PBMCs from the stem cell graft donor, taken from the stem cell graft. All receptors come from a human donor who donated a stem cell graft to a child with acute lymphoblastic leukemia.

The chain employs TRBV4-1 and TRBJ2-2; TRBD2 aligns across 8 bases. CDR3 length: 18 residues. Trimming removed 4 bases from V and 6 bases from J; junction bases left unmatched: 16. Looked up from germline, CDR1 is MGHRA and CDR2 is YSYEKL. The CDR3 nucleotides are TGCGCCAGCAGCCGAAGTCTTCCCGGGACTAGAGAAGCCGGGGAGCTGTTTTTT. Amino acids: CASSRSLPGTREAGELFF.

V and J are TRBV19 and TRBJ2-2, with no clear D. The CDR3 extends over 12 amino acids. Germline CDR1 is LNHDA and CDR2 is SQIVND (reference sequence). V dropped 2 bases and J dropped 7 bases, with 5 bases sitting between them. The CDR3 bases are TGTGCCAGTAGTATAACGAACGGGGAGCTGTTTTTT. Protein: CASSITNGELFF.

The table lists this clonotype with a few counts. V usage is TRBV5-6 and J usage is TRBJ2-7; 9 bases agree with TRBD2. Germline V lookup: CDR1 SGHDT, CDR2 YYEEEE. V was pared by 2 bases and J by 4 bases, with 7 bases of the junction left unmatched. This CDR3 is built from 15 residues. The CDR3 loop is CASSLAGGHLYEQYF. The CDR3 DNA sequence: TGTGCCAGCAGCTTAGCGGGAGGTCATCTGTACGAGCAGTACTTC.

This clonotype was counted only a few times. This chain links TRBV5-1 with TRBJ2-3; D is perhaps TRBD2 (6 bases). CDR3 length: 16 amino acids. Trimming removed 4 bases from V and 2 bases from J, with 17 bases in between. CDR1 is SGHRS, CDR2 YFSETQ, per germline. The CDR3 DNA sequence: TGCGCCAGCAGCCGCCGGGACTTACATCTCACAGATACGCAGTATTTT. Protein: CASSRRDLHLTDTQYF.

This clonotype was counted only a few times. The chain couples TRBV12-3 or TRBV12-4 to TRBJ2-2; D might be TRBD2 (6 bases). The CDR3 sequence is 14 residues long. V was pared by 6 bases and J by 3 bases, with 11 bases between. The CDR3 DNA is TGTGCCAGCAGCCTTCGGGGGTACACCGGGGAGCTGTTTTTT. Translated: CASSLRGYTGELFF.

This clonotype was recorded a few times. The chain combines TRBV4-1 with TRBJ2-4; D ambiguous. This CDR3 spans 14 amino acids. Per the germline V gene, CDR1 is MGHRA and CDR2 is YSYEKL. Trimming pared 0 bases from V and 6 bases from J, leaving 9 bases between. CDR3 sequence (DNA): TGCGCCAGCAGCCAAGACCATGGCTTAAACATTCAGTACTTC. Residues: CASSQDHGLNIQYF.

The chain carries TRBV20-1 and TRBJ1-2, with D hard to call. Germline V lookup: CDR1 DFQATT, CDR2 SNEGSKA (reference sequence). CDR3 length: 15 amino acids. Between the trimmed V and J ends, which lost 0 bases and 4 bases, there was a span of 15 bases. CDR3 bases: TGCAGTGCTAGAGATCTATTCGTGGGTGGCTATGGCTACACCTTC. Its translation: CSARDLFVGGYGYTF.

This sequence joins TRBV9 and TRBJ2-1; D is ambiguous. The CDR3 runs to 15 residues. Trimming left V 3 bases short and J 4 bases short, with 14 bases between. Germline lookup yields CDR1 SGDLS and CDR2 YYNGEE. The CDR3 loop is CASSAGSPAYNEQFF. The CDR3 region has the DNA TGTGCCAGCAGCGCGGGCTCCCCGGCTTACAATGAGCAGTTCTTC.

This clonotype has only a few counts. This chain joins TRBV19 and TRBJ1-5; TRBD1 agrees at 7 bases. V lost 8 bases, J lost 0 bases, and 1 base stayed unmatched. Germline loops: CDR1 LNHDA, CDR2 SQIVND (reference sequence). This CDR3 has 13 amino acids. The CDR3 sequence is CASGQDSNQPQHF. The DNA for the CDR3 is TGTGCCAGTGGACAGGATAGCAATCAGCCCCAGCATTTT.

The chain carries TRBV27 and TRBJ2-1; tentative D call: TRBD2 (5 bases). Germline V gene data show CDR1 as MNHEY and CDR2 as SMNVEV (reference sequence). CDR3 length equals 14 residues. V lost 4 bases and J lost 15, with 22 bases in between. CDR3 region: CASSSDPSASLGFF. DNA of the CDR3: TGTGCCAGCAGTTCGGACCCGTCGGCTAGCCTTGGGTTCTTC.

The sample holds a few counts of this clonotype. This chain connects TRBV29-1 to TRBJ1-2; tentatively, D is TRBD1 (6 bases). Trimming took off 1 base at V and 8 bases at J, with 14 bases between the two ends. Germline assignment: CDR1 SQVTM and CDR2 ANQGSEA. The CDR3 is 13 residues long. The CDR3: CSVEVMGDTGYTF. CDR3 nucleotides: TGCAGCGTTGAAGTCATGGGGGACACGGGCTACACCTTC.

This clonotype occurred many times. This chain connects TRBV7-6 to TRBJ1-1; no clear D gene. There are 13 residues in the CDR3. Deletions cut 1 base from V and 3 bases from J, with 6 bases between. Looked up from germline, CDR1 is SGHVS and CDR2 is FNYEAQ. The CDR3 spells CASSLESHTEAFF. The CDR3 DNA sequence: TGTGCCAGCAGCTTAGAGTCCCACACTGAAGCTTTCTTT.

This clonotype showed up just a few times. The chain recombines TRBV20-1 with TRBJ2-1; 10 bases line up with TRBD2. CDR1 and CDR2 from the germline V gene are DFQATT and SNEGSKA (reference sequence). The trim removed 4 bases at V and 4 bases at J, leaving 7 bases unmatched. This CDR3 contains 15 residues. In nucleotides, the CDR3 is TGCAGTGCTACACTAGCGGGACCTGCGTACAATGAGCAGTTCTTC. Protein sequence: CSATLAGPAYNEQFF.

This clonotype has a handful of counts. This sequence joins TRBV9 and TRBJ2-7, with D tentatively TRBD2 (5 bases). CDR3 size: 14 residues. Germline CDR1 is SGDLS and CDR2 is YYNGEE. V was clipped by 4 bases and J by 2 bases, with 13 bases between them. The CDR3 reads CASSTDGGPYEQYF. In nucleotides, the CDR3 is TGTGCCAGCAGCACCGACGGAGGTCCCTACGAGCAGTACTTC. Variable domain in full (rest from reference TRBV9 and TRBJ2-7): DSGVTQTPKHLITATGQRVTLRCSPRSGDLSVYWYQQSLDQGLQFLIQYYNGEERAKGNILERFSAQQFPDLHSELNLSSLELGDSALYFCASSTDGGPYEQYFGPGTRLTVT.

The V call is TRBV9, the J call TRBJ2-5; 7 positions agree with TRBD2. J was trimmed by 2 bases and V by 3 bases; bases with no gene match: 7. Germline CDR1 reads SGDLS; CDR2 reads YYNGEE. The CDR3 has 15 residues. The CDR3 protein is CASSGGGSGQETQYF. CDR3 sequence (DNA): TGTGCCAGCAGCGGGGGGGGATCAGGACAAGAGACCCAGTACTTC.

The chain has TRBV7-3 and TRBJ2-1, with a weak D call TRBD2 (6 bases). The CDR3 contains 17 residues. The V gene lost 1 base and the J gene lost 0 bases, with 13 bases spanning the gap. The germline CDR1 and CDR2 sequences are SGHTA and FQGTGA. The DNA for the CDR3 is TGTGCCAGCAGCTTAAGGGACTCCCCTAGCTCCTACAATGAGCAGTTCTTC. This encodes CASSLRDSPSSYNEQFF. Supplemented by reference TRBV7-3 and TRBJ2-1, the full variable domain reads GAGVSQTPSNKVTEKGKYVELRCDPISGHTALYWYRQSLGQGPEFLIYFQGTGAADDSGLPNDRFFAVRPEGSVSTLKIQRTERGDSAVYLCASSLRDSPSSYNEQFFGPGTRLTVL.

The chain combines TRBV20-1 with TRBJ2-3; no firm D call. V gave up 1 base and J gave up 0 bases, with 11 bases separating them. This CDR3 is built from 15 residues. Germline-derived CDR1 and CDR2 are DFQATT and SNEGSKA (reference sequence). The CDR3 region is CSARVGGTSTDTQYF. The CDR3 DNA is TGCAGTGCTAGAGTAGGCGGTACTAGCACAGATACGCAGTATTTT.

Comments on this clonotype: At one end the junction does not follow the germline gene, possibly because of a read error. This chain joins TRBV20-1 and TRBJ2-1; TRBD2 matches at 7 bases. The CDR3 loop spans 15 amino acids. The germline gives CDR1 DFQATT, CDR2 SNEGSKA (reference sequence). CDR3 protein: CSARTPTSSDNEQFF. CDR3 in DNA: TGCAGTGCTAGAACCCCGACTAGCTCCGACAATGAGCAGTTCTTC.

In its sample, this clonotype was seen a few times. The chain employs TRBV5-1 and TRBJ2-7, with D possibly being TRBD1 or TRBD2 (6 bases each). Trimming took 0 bases from V and 2 from J, leaving 12 bases between them. There are 15 residues in the CDR3. In germline, CDR1 is SGHRS, CDR2 YFSETQ. CDR3 DNA sequence: TGCGCCAGCAGCTTGGGTTGGGGGGCCGCCTACGAGCAGTACTTC. This encodes CASSLGWGAAYEQYF.

Only a few counts were recorded for this clonotype. This chain uses TRBV10-1 with TRBJ2-7; 10 bases agree with TRBD2. CDR3 length equals 16 residues. Germline CDR1 reads WNHNN; CDR2 reads SYGVQD (reference sequence). The junction had 9 bases not matched to a gene; V was cut back by 5 bases and J by 2 bases. DNA of the CDR3: TGCGCCAGCAGTCGGCTAGCGGGAGACCTTACCTACGAGCAGTACTTC. Amino acids: CASSRLAGDLTYEQYF.

This clonotype was detected only a few times. The rearrangement links TRBV5-6 to TRBJ1-4, with TRBD1 matching 11 bases. The germline V gene encodes CDR1 SGHDT and CDR2 YYEEEE. The CDR3 runs 16 residues. Germline trimming cut 4 bases from V and 3 bases from J; bases unmatched to any gene: 5. The CDR3 DNA is TGTGCCAGCAGCGCGGACAGGGGGCTTGCTAATGAAAAACTGTTTTTT. This encodes CASSADRGLANEKLFF.

The V and J genes are TRBV28 and TRBJ1-5; D not resolved. The V gene's germline CDR1 is MDHEN and CDR2 SYDVKM. The CDR3 is 15 amino acids. Trimming removed 4 bases at V and 0 bases at J, with 10 bases between. The CDR3 is CASSSWTGSNQPQHF. CDR3 bases: TGTGCCAGCAGTTCATGGACGGGTAGCAATCAGCCCCAGCATTTT.

This clonotype has a handful of counts. This chain uses TRBV13 with TRBJ1-5; D is perhaps TRBD1 (6 bases). This CDR3 contains 14 residues. V lost 4 bases, J lost 4 bases, and 11 bases lay in between. The germline CDR1 and CDR2 sequences are PRHDT and FYEKMQ (reference sequence). This CDR3 is CASSSGQLNQPQHF. CDR3 in DNA: TGTGCCAGCAGCTCTGGACAGCTAAATCAGCCCCAGCATTTT.

This clonotype came up many times. The chain combines TRBV6-5 with TRBJ2-2, with D possibly matching TRBD1 (5 bases). Trimming pared 6 bases from V and 7 bases from J, leaving 9 bases between. The CDR3 length is 12 residues. CDR1 is MNHEY, CDR2 SVGAGI, per germline. The CDR3 reads CASSSRVGELFF. CDR3 bases: TGTGCCAGCAGCTCCAGGGTCGGGGAGCTGTTTTTT.

This clonotype has just a few counts. The chain is built from TRBV12-3 or TRBV12-4 and TRBJ2-5, with TRBD1 identical over 8 bases. J gave up 3 bases and V 5 bases, and 14 bases lay outside the gene matches. CDR3 size: 17 residues. The CDR3 DNA is TGTGCCAGCAGTGCGGGACAGGAGTTACCTAAGGAAGAGACCCAGTACTTC. Translation: CASSAGQELPKEETQYF.

The V gene is TRBV13, the J gene TRBJ2-7; D call uncertain. Trimming left V 5 bases short and J 1 base short, with 15 bases between. The CDR3 spans 15 residues. Germline loops: CDR1 PRHDT, CDR2 FYEKMQ (reference sequence). The CDR3 nucleotides read TGTGCCAGCAGCCCCATAGGCCAGCCATCCTACGAGCAGTACTTC. This codes for CASSPIGQPSYEQYF.

The table lists this clonotype with a few counts. The chain joins TRBV12-3 or TRBV12-4 to TRBJ2-7; D remains ambiguous. V lost 3 bases and J lost 10, with 13 bases in between. The CDR3 extends over 12 amino acids. The CDR3 DNA reads TGTGCCAGCAGTTTCGGGCCGAACCCCCAGTACTTC. It specifies CASSFGPNPQYF.

CDR3 DNA: TGTGCCAGCAGCCAAGAGGGGCTAGCGGGACCCTCCGGGTCTGATGAGCAGTTCTTC. Translation: CASSQEGLAGPSGSDEQFF. V gene TRBV3-1 combines with J gene TRBJ2-1; 9 bases map to TRBD2. The germline gives CDR1 LGHDT, CDR2 YNNKEL (reference sequence). Trimming took 0 bases from V and 8 from J; bases not matched to a gene: 17. The CDR3 extends over 19 amino acids.

This clonotype was counted between two and nine times. The CDR3 sequence is CASSLGRVTEAFF. CDR3 DNA sequence: TGTGCCAGCAGCTTAGGGAGGGTGACAGAAGCTTTCTTT. The chain uses TRBV7-6 and TRBJ1-1; D gene uncertain. In germline, CDR1 is SGHVS, CDR2 FNYEAQ. V was clipped by 1 base and J by 8 bases, with 11 bases between them. The CDR3 contains 13 residues. Full variable domain (remainder filled in from reference TRBV7-6 and TRBJ1-1): GAGVSQSPRYKVTKRGQDVALRCDPISGHVSLYWYRQALGQGPEFLTYFNYEAQQDKSGLPNDRFSAERPEGSISTLTIQRTEQRDSAMYRCASSLGRVTEAFFGQGTRLTVV.

The chain couples TRBV4-1 to TRBJ2-1; TRBD2 matches at 14 bases. Germline lookup yields CDR1 MGHRA and CDR2 YSYEKL. V lost 4 bases, J lost 0 bases, and 5 bases stayed unmatched. The CDR3 runs to 18 residues. The CDR3 is CASSRGLAGVLSYNEQFF. The CDR3 nucleotides read TGCGCCAGCAGCCGGGGACTAGCGGGAGTCCTCTCCTACAATGAGCAGTTCTTC.